This TCR beta chain was found in a study of shared clonotypes between healthy human individuals. In the study overall: There were three CD4 naive, three CD4 memory, two CD8 naive and one CD8 memory plates per donor.

The study's findings and limits: Non-shared clonotypes showed lower generation probabilities than clonotypes common to all four donors. Clonotype sharing across donors was expected to vary with sequencing depth. Having only a few donors restricted how much genetic and exposure-history diversity was captured.

Germline loops: CDR1 PRHDT, CDR2 FYEKMQ (reference sequence). The CDR3 is 15 amino acids. The V and J ends lost 2 bases and 2 bases, in that order; junction bases with no gene match: 6. Sequenced by immunoSEQ multiplex PCR; TCRdb stores in-frame clones only, minus some. The sample yields 550,000 to 800,000 clones, around 91% seen once. Points on this clone: The antigen remains unidentified.

The clonotype originates from a man between 18 and 35 years old in good health. Some clones in this sample may be carry-over from other donors' samples. The gene calls are TRBV13 and TRBJ2-7, with 7 bases fitting TRBD2. Sequences were obtained from memory CD8+ T cells from PBMCs. The subset here: CD45RO+ cells pooled with CCR7-negative TemRA cells. This chain's CDR3 is CASSLPSGPAYEQYF. The DNA of the CDR3 is TGTGCCAGCAGCTTACCTAGCGGACCCGCCTACGAGCAGTACTTC. Complete variable domain (other parts from reference TRBV13 and TRBJ2-7): AAGVIQSPRHLIKEKRETATLKCYPIPRHDTVYWYQQGPGQDPQFLISFYEKMQSDKGSIPDRFSAQQFSDYHSELNMSSLELGDSALYFCASSLPSGPAYEQYFGPGTRLTVT.